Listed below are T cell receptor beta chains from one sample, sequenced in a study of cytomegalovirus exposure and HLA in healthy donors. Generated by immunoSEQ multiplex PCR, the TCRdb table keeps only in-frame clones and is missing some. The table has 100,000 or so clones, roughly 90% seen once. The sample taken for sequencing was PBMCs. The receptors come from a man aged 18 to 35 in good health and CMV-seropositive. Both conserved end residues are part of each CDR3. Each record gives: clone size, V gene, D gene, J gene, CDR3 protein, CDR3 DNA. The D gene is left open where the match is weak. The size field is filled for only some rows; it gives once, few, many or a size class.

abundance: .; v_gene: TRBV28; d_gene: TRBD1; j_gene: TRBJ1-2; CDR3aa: CASTDYGDRAIGYTF; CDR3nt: TGTGCCAGCACCGACTATGGGGACAGGGCGATTGGCTACACCTTC
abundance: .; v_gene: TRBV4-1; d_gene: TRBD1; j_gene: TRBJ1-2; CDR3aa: CASSQGDRGNYGYTF; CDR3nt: TGCGCCAGCAGCCAAGGGGACAGGGGGAACTATGGCTACACCTTC
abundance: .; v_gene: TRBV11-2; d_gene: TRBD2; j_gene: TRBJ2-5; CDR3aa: CASSLTAGGIPGETQYF; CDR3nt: TGTGCCAGCAGCTTAACCGCGGGGGGAATTCCTGGAGAGACCCAGTACTTC
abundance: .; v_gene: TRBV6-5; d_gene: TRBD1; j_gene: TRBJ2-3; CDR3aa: CASSLGTGGNTQYF; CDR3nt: TGTGCCAGCAGCCTCGGGACAGGGGGGAATACGCAGTATTTT
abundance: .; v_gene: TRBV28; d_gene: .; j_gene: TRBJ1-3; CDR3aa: CASSLHGQASGNTIYF; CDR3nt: TGTGCCAGCAGTTTACACGGTCAGGCCTCTGGAAACACCATATATTTT
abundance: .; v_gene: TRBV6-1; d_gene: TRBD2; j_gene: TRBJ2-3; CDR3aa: CASSETRGGLTDTQYF; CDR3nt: TGTGCCAGCAGTGAAACGCGGGGGGGTTTGACAGATACGCAGTATTTT
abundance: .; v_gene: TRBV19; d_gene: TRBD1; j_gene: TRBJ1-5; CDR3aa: CASGNLRGGRGQPQHF; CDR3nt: TGTGCCAGTGGCAACCTTCGAGGGGGCAGGGGTCAGCCCCAGCATTTT
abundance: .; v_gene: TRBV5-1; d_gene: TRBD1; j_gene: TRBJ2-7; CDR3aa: CASSLGVLGTGLYEQYF; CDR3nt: TGCGCCAGCAGCTTGGGAGTCCTCGGGACAGGGCTCTACGAGCAGTACTTC
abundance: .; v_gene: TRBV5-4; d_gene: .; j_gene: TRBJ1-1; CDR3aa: CASSQIPNTEAFF; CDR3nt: TGTGCCAGCAGCCAGATCCCTAACACTGAAGCTTTCTTT
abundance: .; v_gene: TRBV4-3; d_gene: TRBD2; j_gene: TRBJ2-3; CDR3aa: CASSQELGSGGRSTDTQYF; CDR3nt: TGCGCCAGCAGCCAAGAATTAGGTAGCGGGGGACGTAGCACAGATACGCAGTATTTT
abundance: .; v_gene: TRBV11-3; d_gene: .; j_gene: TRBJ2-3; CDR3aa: CASSFWGEIGDTQYF; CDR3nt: TGTGCCAGCAGCTTCTGGGGGGAGATCGGTGATACGCAGTATTTT
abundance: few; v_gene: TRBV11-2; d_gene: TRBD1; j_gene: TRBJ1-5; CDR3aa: CASSPGQGSNQPQHF; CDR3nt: TGTGCCAGCAGTCCGGGACAGGGCAGCAATCAGCCCCAGCATTTT
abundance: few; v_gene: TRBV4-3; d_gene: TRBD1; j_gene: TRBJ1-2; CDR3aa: CASSRGDSNYGYTF; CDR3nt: TGCGCCAGCAGCCGGGGGGACAGCAACTATGGCTACACCTTC
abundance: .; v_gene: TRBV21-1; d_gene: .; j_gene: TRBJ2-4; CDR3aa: CASSTRLICAKNIQYF; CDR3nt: TGTGCCAGCAGCACTAGACTGATTTGTGCCAAAAACATTCAGTACTTC
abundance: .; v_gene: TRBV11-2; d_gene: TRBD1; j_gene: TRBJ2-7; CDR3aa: CASSRTGTGYEQYF; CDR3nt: TGTGCCAGCAGCCGGACAGGGACGGGCTACGAGCAGTACTTC
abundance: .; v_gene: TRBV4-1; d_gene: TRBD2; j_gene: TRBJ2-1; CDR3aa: CASSHTSGGSGDEQFF; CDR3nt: TGCGCCAGCAGCCACACTAGCGGGGGATCTGGCGATGAGCAGTTCTTC
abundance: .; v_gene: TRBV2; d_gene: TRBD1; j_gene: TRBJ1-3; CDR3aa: CASRRDRNSGNTIYF; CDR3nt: TGTGCCAGCAGAAGGGACAGAAACTCTGGAAACACCATATATTTT
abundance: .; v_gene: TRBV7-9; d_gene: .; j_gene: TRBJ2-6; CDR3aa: CASSFGTGLLMGANVLTF; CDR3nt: TGTGCCAGCAGCTTTGGTACAGGGTTGTTGATGGGGGCCAACGTCCTGACTTTC
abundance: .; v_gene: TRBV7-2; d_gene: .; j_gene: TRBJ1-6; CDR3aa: CASSLYSGARGSPLHF; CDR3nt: TGTGCCAGCAGCTTATATTCAGGGGCTAGGGGTTCACCCCTCCACTTT
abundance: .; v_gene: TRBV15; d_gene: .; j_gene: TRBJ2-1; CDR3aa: CATSSGLNEQFF; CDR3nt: TGTGCCACCAGCAGCGGGTTGAATGAGCAGTTCTTC
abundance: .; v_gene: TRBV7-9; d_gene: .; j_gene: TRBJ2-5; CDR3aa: CASSLAGGYEPQYF; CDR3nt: TGTGCCAGCAGCTTAGCTGGGGGGTATGAGCCCCAGTACTTC
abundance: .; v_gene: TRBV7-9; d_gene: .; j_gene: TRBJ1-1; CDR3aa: CASSLALGARTEAFF; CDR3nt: TGTGCCAGCAGCTTAGCGCTGGGGGCGCGTACTGAAGCTTTCTTT
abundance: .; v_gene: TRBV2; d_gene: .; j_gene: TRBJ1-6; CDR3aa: CASSERGMGGNSPLHF; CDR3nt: TGTGCCAGCAGTGAGAGGGGGATGGGCGGGAATTCACCCCTCCACTTT
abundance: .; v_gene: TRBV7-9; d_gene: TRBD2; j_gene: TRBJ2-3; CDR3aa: CASSSTYWDYAQYF; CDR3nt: TGTGCCAGCAGCTCGACTTACTGGGACTACGCGCAGTATTTT
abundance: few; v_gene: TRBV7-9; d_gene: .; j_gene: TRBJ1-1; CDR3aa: CASGGRLNTEAFF; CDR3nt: TGTGCCAGCGGAGGACGGCTGAACACTGAAGCTTTCTTT
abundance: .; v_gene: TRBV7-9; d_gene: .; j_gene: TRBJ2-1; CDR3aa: CASSLYPGDYNEQFF; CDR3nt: TGTGCCAGCAGCTTATACCCGGGGGACTACAATGAGCAGTTCTTC
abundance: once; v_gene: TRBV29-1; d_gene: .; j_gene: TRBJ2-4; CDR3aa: CSAGGAAKNIQYF; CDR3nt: TGCAGCGCCGGAGGGGCGGCCAAAAACATTCAGTACTTC
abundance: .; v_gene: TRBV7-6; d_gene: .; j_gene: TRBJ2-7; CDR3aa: CASSFEQGVPLRFRSYEQYF; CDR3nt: TGTGCCAGCAGCTTTGAACAGGGAGTCCCTTTAAGGTTTCGCTCCTACGAGCAGTACTTC
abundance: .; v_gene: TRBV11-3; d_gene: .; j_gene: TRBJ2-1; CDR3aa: CASSPGTTGLPNEQFF; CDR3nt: TGTGCCAGCAGCCCGGGTACGACAGGTCTACCCAATGAGCAGTTCTTC
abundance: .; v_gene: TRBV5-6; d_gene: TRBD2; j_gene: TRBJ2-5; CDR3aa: CASSSSRLADQETQYF; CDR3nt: TGTGCCAGCAGCAGCTCCAGACTAGCGGACCAAGAGACCCAGTACTTC
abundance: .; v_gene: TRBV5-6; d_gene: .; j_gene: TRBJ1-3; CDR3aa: CASSFPSSGNTIYF; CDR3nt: TGTGCCAGCAGCTTTCCGAGCTCTGGAAACACCATATATTTT
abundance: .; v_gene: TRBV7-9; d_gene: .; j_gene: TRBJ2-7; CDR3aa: CASSFLGGTDEQYF; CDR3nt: TGTGCCAGCAGCTTCTTGGGGGGAACTGACGAGCAGTACTTC
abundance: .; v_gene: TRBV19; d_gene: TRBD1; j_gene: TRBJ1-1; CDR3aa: CASDPSGTGVTFF; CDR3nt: TGTGCCAGTGACCCGAGTGGGACAGGCGTAACTTTCTTT
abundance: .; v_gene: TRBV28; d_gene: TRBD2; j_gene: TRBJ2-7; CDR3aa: CASSMGTSRTYEQYF; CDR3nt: TGTGCCAGCAGTATGGGGACTAGCAGAACCTACGAGCAGTACTTC
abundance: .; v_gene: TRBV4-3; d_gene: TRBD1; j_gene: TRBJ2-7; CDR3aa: CASSQVGTGRSEQYF; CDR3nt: TGCGCCAGCAGCCAAGTCGGGACAGGGCGGTCCGAGCAGTACTTC
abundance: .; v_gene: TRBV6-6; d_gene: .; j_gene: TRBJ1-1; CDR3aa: CASSRVSTEAFF; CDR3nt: TGTGCCAGCAGTCGGGTGAGCACTGAAGCTTTCTTT
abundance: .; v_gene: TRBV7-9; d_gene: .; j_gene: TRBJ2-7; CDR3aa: CASSSAEVPYEQYF; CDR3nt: TGTGCCAGCAGCAGTGCGGAGGTCCCCTACGAGCAGTACTTC
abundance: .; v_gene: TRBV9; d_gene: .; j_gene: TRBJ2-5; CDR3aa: CASSPRGANRLGSQYF; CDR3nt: TGTGCCAGCAGCCCCCGGGGGGCCAACCGGTTAGGATCCCAGTACTTC
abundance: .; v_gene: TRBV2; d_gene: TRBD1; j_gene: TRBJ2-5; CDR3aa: CASAGTGSETQYF; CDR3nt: TGTGCCAGTGCCGGGACAGGGTCCGAGACCCAGTACTTC
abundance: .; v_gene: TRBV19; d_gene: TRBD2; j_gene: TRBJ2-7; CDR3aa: CARRGQLAGGHAYEQYF; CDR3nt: TGTGCCAGGAGAGGACAACTAGCGGGGGGACATGCCTACGAGCAGTACTTC
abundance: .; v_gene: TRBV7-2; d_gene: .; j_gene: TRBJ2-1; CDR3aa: CASSLVEGNEQFF; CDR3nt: TGTGCCAGCAGCTTAGTCGAGGGTAATGAGCAGTTCTTC
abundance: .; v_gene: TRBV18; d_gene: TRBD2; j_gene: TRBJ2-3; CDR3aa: CASSPPSQREQYF; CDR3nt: TGTGCCAGCTCACCACCATCGCAGCGGGAGCAGTATTTT
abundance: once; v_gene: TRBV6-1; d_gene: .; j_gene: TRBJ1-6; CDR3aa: CASSEISVVQAGGSPLHF; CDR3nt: TGTGCCAGCAGTGAAATTTCGGTGGTTCAGGCCGGGGGTTCACCCCTCCACTTT
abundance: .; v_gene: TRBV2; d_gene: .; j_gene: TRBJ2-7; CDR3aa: CASNAYLQGSKRDEQYF; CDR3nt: TGTGCCAGCAACGCCTATCTCCAGGGATCAAAACGGGACGAGCAGTACTTC
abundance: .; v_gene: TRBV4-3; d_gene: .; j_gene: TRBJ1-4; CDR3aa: CASSQDHHQNTFFNEKLFF; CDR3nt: TGCGCCAGCAGCCAAGATCACCATCAAAACACGTTCTTTAATGAAAAACTGTTTTTT
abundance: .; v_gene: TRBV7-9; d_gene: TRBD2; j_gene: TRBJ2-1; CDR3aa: CAGYRSGRSHNEQFF; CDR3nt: TGTGCCGGCTACCGAAGCGGGAGATCTCACAATGAGCAGTTCTTC
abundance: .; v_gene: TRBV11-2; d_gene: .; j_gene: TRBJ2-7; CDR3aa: CASSLAYSYEQYF; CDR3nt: TGTGCCAGCAGCCTGGCTTACTCCTACGAGCAGTACTTC
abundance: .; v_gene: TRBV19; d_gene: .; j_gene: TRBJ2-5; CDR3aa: CASSIQGETQYF; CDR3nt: TGTGCCAGTAGTATACAGGGAGAGACCCAGTACTTC
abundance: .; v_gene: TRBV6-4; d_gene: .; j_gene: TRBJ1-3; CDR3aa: CASSEHRESGNTIYF; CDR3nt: TGTGCCAGCAGTGAACACAGGGAGTCTGGAAACACCATATATTTT
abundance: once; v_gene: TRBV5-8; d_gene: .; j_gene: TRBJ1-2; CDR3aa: CASSLGQAGYGYTF; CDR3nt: TGTGCCAGCAGCTTGGGACAGGCGGGCTATGGCTACACCTTC
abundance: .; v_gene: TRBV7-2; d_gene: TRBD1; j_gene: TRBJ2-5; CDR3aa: CASSLDKRQGRETQYF; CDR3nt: TGTGCCAGCAGCTTAGACAAAAGACAGGGCCGGGAGACCCAGTACTTC
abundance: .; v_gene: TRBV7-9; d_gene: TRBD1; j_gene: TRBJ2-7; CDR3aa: CASSLRPRGQGWDYEQYF; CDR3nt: TGTGCCAGCAGCTTAAGGCCGCGAGGACAGGGGTGGGACTACGAGCAGTACTTC
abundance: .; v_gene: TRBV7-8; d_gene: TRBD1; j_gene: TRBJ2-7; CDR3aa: CASRPTGGSYEQYF; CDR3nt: TGTGCCAGCAGACCTACAGGGGGGTCCTACGAGCAGTACTTC
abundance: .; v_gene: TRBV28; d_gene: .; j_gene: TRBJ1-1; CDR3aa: CASSSQRTANTEAFF; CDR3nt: TGTGCCAGCAGTTCACAACGGACAGCCAACACTGAAGCTTTCTTT
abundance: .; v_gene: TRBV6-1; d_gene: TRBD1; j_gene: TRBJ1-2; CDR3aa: CASTTGTGNYGYTF; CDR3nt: TGTGCCAGCACCACCGGGACAGGGAACTATGGCTACACCTTC
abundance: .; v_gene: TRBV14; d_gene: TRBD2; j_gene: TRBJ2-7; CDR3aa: CASSRTSGSSYEQYF; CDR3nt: TGTGCCAGCAGCCGGACTAGCGGGAGCTCCTACGAGCAGTACTTC
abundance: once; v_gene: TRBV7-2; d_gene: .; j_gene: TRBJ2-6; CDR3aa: CASSLNLRGANVLTF; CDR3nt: TGTGCCAGCAGCTTAAATCTACGTGGGGCCAACGTCCTGACTTTC
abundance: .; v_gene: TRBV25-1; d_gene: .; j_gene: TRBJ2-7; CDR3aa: CASSDRVQPHEQYF; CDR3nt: TGTGCCAGCAGTGATCGGGTCCAGCCTCACGAGCAGTACTTC